These 23 T cell receptor beta chains came from one sample sequenced in a study of T cells in localized non-small cell lung cancer. TCRdb's copy holds only in-frame clones and misses some; the assay was immunoSEQ multiplex PCR. The table includes about 74,000 clones, about 81% detected once. The sequences come from peripheral blood, collected before any cancer treatment. Receptors originate from an older female donor with stage I lung adenocarcinoma.

The chain joins TRBV27 to TRBJ2-7, with 10 bases identical to TRBD1. The V segment lost 4 bases and the J segment 3 bases; nucleotides outside the gene matches: 6. The germline V gene has CDR1 MNHEY and CDR2 SMNVEV (reference sequence). The CDR3 is 15 residues long. Here the CDR3 DNA reads TGTGCCAGCAGTTACGGGACAGGGGACCTCTACGAGCAGTACTTC. Amino acid sequence: CASSYGTGDLYEQYF.

The CDR3 here is CAISQMGNTEAFF. The CDR3 coding sequence is TGTGCCATCAGCCAAATGGGGAACACTGAAGCTTTCTTT. The chain combines TRBV10-3 with TRBJ1-1, with D unclear. The CDR3 length is 13 residues. CDR1 is ENHRY, CDR2 SYGVKD, per germline. V lost 6 bases and J 1 base, leaving 9 bases between the germline ends.

This clone appeared a single time. The rearrangement joins TRBV4-3 to TRBJ1-3; D is ambiguous. Germline V gives CDR1 LGHNA, CDR2 YSLEER. The V end lost 0 bases, the J end lost 3 bases, and 9 bases lay between the germline ends. This CDR3 has 15 amino acids. CDR3 region: CASSQDERRGNTIYF. CDR3 nucleotide sequence: TGCGCCAGCAGCCAAGATGAGAGGCGTGGAAACACCATATATTTT.

The DNA for the CDR3 is TGTGCCAGCAGTGGAAATACGCAACAGCAGTACTTC. It is translated as CASSGNTQQQYF. V usage is TRBV6-1 and J usage is TRBJ2-7, with no clear D. Germline lookup yields CDR1 MNHNS and CDR2 SASEGT. V was pared by 4 bases and J by 8 bases, with 12 bases between. CDR3 length: 12 residues.

J is TRBJ2-1 and V is TRBV11-2; TRBD2 agrees at 7 bases. The V segment lost 5 bases and the J segment 0 bases; nucleotides outside the gene matches: 4. The germline V gene has CDR1 SGHAT and CDR2 FQNNGV. CDR3 length equals 15 residues. The CDR3 protein is CASSPGRSSYNEQFF. CDR3 coding DNA: TGTGCCAGCAGCCCCGGGAGGAGCTCCTACAATGAGCAGTTCTTC.

The chain has TRBV6-6 and TRBJ2-1; 7 bases map to TRBD1. CDR1 and CDR2 (germline): MNHNY, SVGAGI (reference sequence). CDR3 length equals 15 residues. Trimming cost V 2 bases and J 4 bases; bases outside gene matches: 5. The CDR3 region has the DNA TGTGCCAGCAGTTACCGACAGGGTGGTTACAATGAGCAGTTCTTC. Encoded protein: CASSYRQGGYNEQFF.

The chain is built from TRBV11-1 and TRBJ2-2, with D unresolved. The CDR3 contains 15 residues. CDR1 and CDR2 from the germline V gene are SGHAT and FQDESV (reference sequence). Between the trimmed V and J ends, which lost 1 base and 3 bases, there was a span of 9 bases. DNA of the CDR3: TGTGCCAGCAGCTTAGTCCAGCGATACACCGGGGAGCTGTTTTTT. Translation: CASSLVQRYTGELFF.

The genes are TRBV4-3 and TRBJ2-7; tentative D call: TRBD2 (5 bases). V lost 4 bases and J lost 6, with 13 bases in between. Germline values: CDR1 LGHNA, CDR2 YSLEER. The CDR3 has 13 amino acids. The CDR3 DNA is TGCGCCAGCAGCCGATTGGACTCCGGCGAGCAGTACTTC. Translation gives CASSRLDSGEQYF.

The J gene is TRBJ2-7, the V gene TRBV28; TRBD1 matches at 10 bases. The CDR3 consists of 15 residues. CDR1 and CDR2 from the germline V gene are MDHEN and SYDVKM. The V and J ends lost 4 bases and 6 bases, in that order; junction bases with no gene match: 9. The CDR3 coding sequence is TGTGCCAGCAGTTCAGGGGTCGGGACAGGGGTCGAGCAGTACTTC. Residues: CASSSGVGTGVEQYF.

The chain carries TRBV4-3 and TRBJ2-5; perhaps D is TRBD1 or TRBD2 (5 bases each). The length of the CDR3 is 16 residues. CDR1 is LGHNA, CDR2 YSLEER, per germline. Trimming pared 3 bases from V and 1 base from J, leaving 15 bases between. The DNA for the CDR3 is TGCGCCAGCAGCCACTCTCCGGGACGGACCCAAGAGACCCAGTACTTC. Its translation is CASSHSPGRTQETQYF.

The chain is built from TRBV18 and TRBJ2-5; D not resolved. There are 15 residues in the CDR3. Looked up from germline, CDR1 is KGHSH and CDR2 is LQKENI. The V end was cut by 1 base, the J end by 0 bases, with 9 bases between. The CDR3 loop reads CASSPLERYQETQYF. The CDR3 DNA reads as TGTGCCAGCTCACCACTGGAACGTTACCAAGAGACCCAGTACTTC.

This chain joins TRBV11-2 and TRBJ1-4, with 7 bases identical to TRBD1. The junction had 5 bases not matched to a gene; V was cut back by 1 base and J by 6 bases. Germline CDR1 SGHAT, CDR2 FQNNGV. The CDR3 totals 15 residues. CDR3 amino acids: CASSLVQGVDEKLFF. The CDR3 DNA follows: TGTGCCAGCAGCTTAGTCCAGGGGGTTGATGAAAAACTGTTTTTT.

This clone came up a few times. The chain employs TRBV4-2 and TRBJ2-3; D tentatively reads TRBD1 or TRBD2 (5 bases each). CDR1 is LGHNA, CDR2 YNFKEQ, per germline. V lost 0 bases, J lost 8 bases, and 18 bases lay in between. The CDR3 is 16 residues long. CDR3 in DNA: TGTGCCAGCAGCCAAGACCCTAGTGGGGGATTGGGTACGCAGTATTTT. Translating gives CASSQDPSGGLGTQYF.

V usage is TRBV6-1 and J usage is TRBJ1-2; D perhaps matches TRBD1 (5 bases). The CDR3 spans 13 residues. The germline gives CDR1 MNHNS, CDR2 SASEGT. The V gene lost 8 bases and the J gene lost 8 bases, with 18 bases spanning the gap. Here the CDR3 DNA reads TGTGCCAGCCGGGAGGGGCTATTAGAGGGCTACACCTTC. Its protein is CASREGLLEGYTF.

The CDR3, as DNA: TGTGCCAGTCTCTTTTCGGGGGTGAATTCACCCCTCCACTTT. Its translation: CASLFSGVNSPLHF. This chain links TRBV2 with TRBJ1-6; tentative D call: TRBD1 (5 bases). V dropped 9 bases and J dropped 7 bases, with 16 bases sitting between them. Germline V gene lookup returns CDR1 SNHLY and CDR2 FYNNEI. The length of the CDR3 is 14 residues.

The chain carries TRBV12-5 and TRBJ2-2; the D gene is possibly TRBD1 (5 bases). The CDR3 runs to 14 residues. V lost 6 bases and J 0 bases, leaving 8 bases between the germline ends. Germline V gives CDR1 LGHNT, CDR2 FRNRAP. The CDR3 DNA follows: TGTGCTAGTGGATCAGGGTCGAACACCGGGGAGCTGTTTTTT. Encoded protein: CASGSGSNTGELFF.

J is TRBJ1-4 and V is TRBV10-3; D unclear. The germline V and J ends were trimmed by 0 bases and 0 bases, with 8 bases remaining between them. The CDR3 sequence is 16 residues long. Germline CDR1 ENHRY, CDR2 SYGVKD. CDR3 DNA sequence: TGTGCCATCAGTGAGTCGACGGATTCAACTAATGAAAAACTGTTTTTT. Protein sequence: CAISESTDSTNEKLFF.

The V call is TRBV11-3, the J call TRBJ2-3, with D perhaps matching TRBD2 (5 bases). Trimming removed 5 bases from V and 4 bases from J, with 13 bases in between. Looked up from germline, CDR1 is SGHNT and CDR2 is YENEEA. The CDR3 totals 14 residues. The CDR3 DNA sequence: TGTGCCAGCAGCGGAACTAGATTCTCAGATACGCAGTATTTT. This gives the protein CASSGTRFSDTQYF.

The V gene is TRBV6-5, the J gene TRBJ2-6; the D is unclear. The V end was cut by 2 bases, the J end by 3 bases, with 5 bases between. From germline, CDR1 is MNHEY and CDR2 SVGAGI. This CDR3 spans 14 amino acids. The CDR3 is CASSYKSGANVLTF. The DNA for the CDR3 is TGTGCCAGCAGTTACAAGAGTGGGGCCAACGTCCTGACTTTC.

The chain couples TRBV7-9 to TRBJ2-3; D possibly corresponds to TRBD1 (5 bases). Trimming shortened V by 5 bases and J by 5 bases, and 8 bases separated the two germline ends. The CDR3 is made up of 12 amino acids. CDR1 is SEHNR and CDR2 is FQNEAQ in the germline V gene (reference sequence). CDR3 DNA sequence: TGTGCCAGCAGCACGACAGTAGATACGCAGTATTTT. It codes for CASSTTVDTQYF.

In its sample, this clone was seen once. The V gene is TRBV7-3, the J gene TRBJ1-2; D ambiguous. CDR1 SGHTA and CDR2 FQGTGA come from the germline V gene. Between the trimmed V and J ends, which lost 0 bases and 3 bases, there was a span of 8 bases. The CDR3 contains 14 residues. The CDR3 DNA reads TGTGCCAGCAGCTTAACCCCCTGGGACTATGGCTACACCTTC. It encodes CASSLTPWDYGYTF.

This chain joins TRBV5-8 and TRBJ1-2; TRBD1 agrees at 12 bases. Unmatched junction bases numbered 16, after V lost 9 bases and J lost 7 bases. The CDR3 sequence is 16 residues long. From germline, CDR1 is SGHTS and CDR2 YDEGEE. CDR3 sequence (DNA): TGTGCCAACACCCGGGACAGGGGGCTTTCGAAGAGTGGCTACACCTTC. Amino acids: CANTRDRGLSKSGYTF.

The rearrangement links TRBV5-1 to TRBJ1-4; 7 nucleotides match TRBD1. Germline lookup yields CDR1 SGHRS and CDR2 YFSETQ. V lost 5 bases, J lost 0 bases, and 7 bases stayed unmatched. The CDR3 contains 16 residues. CDR3 coding DNA: TGCGCCAGCAGGTTTTCAGGGGGAGCAACTAATGAAAAACTGTTTTTT. Amino acid sequence: CASRFSGGATNEKLFF.